This record concerns one T cell receptor (beta chain) sequence. Antigen: not known. The identical CDR3 is also encoded by other nucleotide sequences in the sample. The data were obtained in a study of Tregs in tolerant kidney transplant recipients. The overall study: An approximately 3-day belatacept mixed lymphocyte reaction, sometimes plus 5-day graft donor restimulation, preceded CD4+CD25+CD127- sorting. General study points: The most relevant donor-specific Treg TCRbeta repertoire apparently came from expansion with activated donor B cells.

The data were produced by immunoSEQ multiplex PCR, yet TCRdb's version contains in-frame clones alone and is incomplete. The data hold just under 45,000 clones, with around 95% observed a single time. V lost 4 bases, J lost 9 bases, and 19 bases lay in between. CDR3 length equals 15 residues. Germline-derived CDR1 and CDR2 are MNHEY and SMNVEV (reference sequence). V gene TRBV27 combines with J gene TRBJ1-5; a possible D gene is TRBD1 (5 bases). Sequencing was performed on Tregs from blood cultured with allogeneic cells. The TCR originated in a human donor in good health. The CDR3 DNA sequence: TGTGCCAGCAGTTCGGGACCCGCTTTCCATCGGCCCCAGCATTTT. Amino acids: CASSSGPAFHRPQHF.